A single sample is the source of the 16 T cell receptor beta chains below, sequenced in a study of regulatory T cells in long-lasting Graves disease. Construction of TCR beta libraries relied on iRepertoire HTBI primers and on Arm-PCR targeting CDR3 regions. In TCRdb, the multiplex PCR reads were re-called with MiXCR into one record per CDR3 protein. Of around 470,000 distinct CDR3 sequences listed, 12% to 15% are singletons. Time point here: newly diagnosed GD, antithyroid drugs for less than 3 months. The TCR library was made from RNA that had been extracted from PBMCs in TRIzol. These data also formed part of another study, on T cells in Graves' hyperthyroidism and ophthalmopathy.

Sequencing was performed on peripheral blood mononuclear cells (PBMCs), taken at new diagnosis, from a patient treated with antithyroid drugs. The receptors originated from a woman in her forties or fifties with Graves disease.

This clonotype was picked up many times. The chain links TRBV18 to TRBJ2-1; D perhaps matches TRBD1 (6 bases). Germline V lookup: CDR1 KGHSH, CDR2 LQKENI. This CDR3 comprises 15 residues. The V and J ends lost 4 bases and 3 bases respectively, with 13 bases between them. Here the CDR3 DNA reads TGTGCCAGCTCACTCGTATCAGGGGACTACAATGAGCAGTTCTTC. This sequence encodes CASSLVSGDYNEQFF.

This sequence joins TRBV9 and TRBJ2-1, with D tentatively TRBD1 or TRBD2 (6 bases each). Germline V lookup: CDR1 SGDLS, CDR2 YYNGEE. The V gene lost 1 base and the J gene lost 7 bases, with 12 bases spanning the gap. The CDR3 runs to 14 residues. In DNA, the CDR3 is TGTGCCAGCAGCGTACGGGTAGGGGGGAATGAGCAGTTCTTC. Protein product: CASSVRVGGNEQFF.

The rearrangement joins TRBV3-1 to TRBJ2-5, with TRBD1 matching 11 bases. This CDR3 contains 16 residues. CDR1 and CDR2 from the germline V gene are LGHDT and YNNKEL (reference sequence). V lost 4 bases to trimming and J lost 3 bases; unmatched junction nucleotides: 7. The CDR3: CASSRWGQGVEETQYF. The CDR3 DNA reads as TGTGCCAGCAGCCGATGGGGACAGGGGGTTGAAGAGACCCAGTACTTC.

CDR3: CSAMPGLAGIDTQYF. In DNA form, the CDR3 reads TGCAGTGCTATGCCGGGACTAGCCGGCATAGATACGCAGTATTTT. The genes are TRBV20-1 and TRBJ2-3, with 9 bases lining up with TRBD2. The germline V gene has CDR1 DFQATT and CDR2 SNEGSKA (reference sequence). With 4 bases clipped from V and 5 bases from J, the junction kept 10 bases outside the gene matches. This CDR3 spans 15 amino acids.

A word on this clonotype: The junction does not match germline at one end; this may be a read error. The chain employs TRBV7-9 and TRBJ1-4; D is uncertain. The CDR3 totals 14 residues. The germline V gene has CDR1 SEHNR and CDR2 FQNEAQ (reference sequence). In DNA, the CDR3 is TGCGCCAGCAGCCCGTGGGAGCAAAATGAAAAACTGTTTTTT. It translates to CASSPWEQNEKLFF. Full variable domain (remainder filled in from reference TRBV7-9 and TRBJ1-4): DTGVSQNPRHKITKRGQNVTFRCDPISEHNRLYWYRQTLGQGPEFLTYFQNEAQLEKSRLLSDRFSAERPKGSFSTLEIQRTEQGDSAMYLCASSPWEQNEKLFFGSGTQLSVL.

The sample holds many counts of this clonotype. The CDR3 protein is CASSPYSTDTQYF. CDR3 bases: TGTGCCAGCTCGCCTTATAGCACAGATACGCAGTATTTT. This rearrangement joins TRBV18 to TRBJ2-3, with D uncertain. The germline CDR1 and CDR2 sequences are KGHSH and LQKENI. The CDR3 extends over 13 amino acids. V was shortened by 6 bases and J by 0 bases, with 7 bases between the two germline ends.

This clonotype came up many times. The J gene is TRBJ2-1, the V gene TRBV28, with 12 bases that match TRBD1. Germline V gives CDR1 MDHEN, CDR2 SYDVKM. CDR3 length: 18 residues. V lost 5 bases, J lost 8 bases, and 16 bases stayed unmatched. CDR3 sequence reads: CASSKQKPGTGGEDEQFF. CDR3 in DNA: TGTGCCAGCAGTAAACAAAAACCCGGGACAGGGGGCGAAGATGAGCAGTTCTTC. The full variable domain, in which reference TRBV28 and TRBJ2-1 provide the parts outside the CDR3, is DVKVTQSSRYLVKRTGEKVFLECVQDMDHENMFWYRQDPGLGLRLIYFSYDVKMKEKGDIPEGYSVSREKKERFSLILESASTNQTSMYLCASSKQKPGTGGEDEQFFGPGTRLTVL.

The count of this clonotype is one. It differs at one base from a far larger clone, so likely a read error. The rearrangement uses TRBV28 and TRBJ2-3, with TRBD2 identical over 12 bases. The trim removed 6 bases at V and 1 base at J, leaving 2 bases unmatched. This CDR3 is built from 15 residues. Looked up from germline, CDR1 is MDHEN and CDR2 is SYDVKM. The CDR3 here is CASSWTSGGTDTQYF. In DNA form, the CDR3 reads TGTGCCAGCAGCTGGACTAGCGGGGGCACAGATACGCAGTATTTT. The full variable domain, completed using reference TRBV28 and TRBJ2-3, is DVKVTQSSRYLVKRTGEKVFLECVQDMDHENMFWYRQDPGLGLRLIYFSYDVKMKEKGDIPEGYSVSREKKERFSLILESASTNQTSMYLCASSWTSGGTDTQYFGPGTRLTVL.

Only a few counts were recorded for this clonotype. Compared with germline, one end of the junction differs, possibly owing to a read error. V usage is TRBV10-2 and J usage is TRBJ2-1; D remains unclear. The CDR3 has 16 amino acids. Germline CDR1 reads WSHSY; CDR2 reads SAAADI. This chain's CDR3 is CASSGSGRSSYNGQFF. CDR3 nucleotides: TGCGCCAGCAGTGGTTCCGGGCGGAGCTCCTACAATGGGCAGTTCTTC.

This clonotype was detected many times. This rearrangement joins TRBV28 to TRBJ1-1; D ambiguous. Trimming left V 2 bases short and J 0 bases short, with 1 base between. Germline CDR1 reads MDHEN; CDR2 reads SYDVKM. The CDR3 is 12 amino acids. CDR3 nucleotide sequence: TGTGCCAGCAGTTTAATGAACACTGAAGCTTTCTTT. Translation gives CASSLMNTEAFF.

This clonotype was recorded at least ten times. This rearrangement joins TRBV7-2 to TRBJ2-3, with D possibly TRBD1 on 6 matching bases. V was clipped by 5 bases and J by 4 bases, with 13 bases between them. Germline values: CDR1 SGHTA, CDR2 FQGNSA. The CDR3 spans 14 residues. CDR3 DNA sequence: TGTGCCAGCAGCACCTCCTCAGGGGCAGATACGCAGTATTTT. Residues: CASSTSSGADTQYF.

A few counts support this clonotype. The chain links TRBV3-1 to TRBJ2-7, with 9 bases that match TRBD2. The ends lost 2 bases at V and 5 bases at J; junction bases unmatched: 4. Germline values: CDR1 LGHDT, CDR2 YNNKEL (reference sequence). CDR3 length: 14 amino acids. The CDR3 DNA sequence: TGTGCCAGCAGCCAATTAGCGGGAGAGAACGAGCAGTACTTC. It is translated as CASSQLAGENEQYF.

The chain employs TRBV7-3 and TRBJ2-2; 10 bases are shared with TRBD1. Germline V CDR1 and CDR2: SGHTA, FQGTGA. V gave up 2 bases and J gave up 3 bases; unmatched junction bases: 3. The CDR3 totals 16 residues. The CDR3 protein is CASSLSGQGYTGELFF. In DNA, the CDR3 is TGTGCCAGCAGCTTATCGGGACAGGGGTACACCGGGGAGCTGTTTTTT.

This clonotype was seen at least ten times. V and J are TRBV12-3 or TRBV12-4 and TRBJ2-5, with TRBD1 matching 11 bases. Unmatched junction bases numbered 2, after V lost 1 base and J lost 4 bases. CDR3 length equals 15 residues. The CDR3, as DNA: TGTGCCAGCAGTTTAGAGGACAGGGGGCGAGAGACCCAGTACTTC. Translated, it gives CASSLEDRGRETQYF.

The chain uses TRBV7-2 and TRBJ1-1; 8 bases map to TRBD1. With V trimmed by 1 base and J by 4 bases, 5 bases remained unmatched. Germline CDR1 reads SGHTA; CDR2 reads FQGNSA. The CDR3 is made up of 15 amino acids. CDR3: CASSLGSGGGTEAFF. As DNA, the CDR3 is TGTGCCAGCAGCTTAGGGTCAGGGGGCGGCACTGAAGCTTTCTTT.

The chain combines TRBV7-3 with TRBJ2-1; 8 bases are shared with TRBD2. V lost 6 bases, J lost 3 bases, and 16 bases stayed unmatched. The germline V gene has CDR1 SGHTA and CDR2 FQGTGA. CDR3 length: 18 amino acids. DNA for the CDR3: TGTGCCAGCAGTTATACGGGTCCGGGACTAGTCGACTACAATGAGCAGTTCTTC. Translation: CASSYTGPGLVDYNEQFF.